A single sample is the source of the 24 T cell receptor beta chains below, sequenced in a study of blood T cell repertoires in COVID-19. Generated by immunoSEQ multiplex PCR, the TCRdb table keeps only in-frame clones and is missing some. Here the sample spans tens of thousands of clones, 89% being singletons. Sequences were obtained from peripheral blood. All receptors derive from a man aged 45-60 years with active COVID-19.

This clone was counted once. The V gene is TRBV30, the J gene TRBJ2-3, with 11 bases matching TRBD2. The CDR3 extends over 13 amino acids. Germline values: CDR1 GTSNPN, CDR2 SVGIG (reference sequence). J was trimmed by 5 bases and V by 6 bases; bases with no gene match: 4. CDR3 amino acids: CACSGREGDTQYF. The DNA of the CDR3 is TGTGCCTGTAGCGGGAGGGAAGGAGATACGCAGTATTTT.

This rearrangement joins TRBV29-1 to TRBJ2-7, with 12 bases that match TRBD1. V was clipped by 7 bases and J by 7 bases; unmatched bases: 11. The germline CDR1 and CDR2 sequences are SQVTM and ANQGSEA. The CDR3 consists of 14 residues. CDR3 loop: CSGQGTGGFGEQYF. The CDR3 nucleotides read TGCAGCGGCCAGGGGACAGGGGGCTTCGGGGAGCAGTACTTC.

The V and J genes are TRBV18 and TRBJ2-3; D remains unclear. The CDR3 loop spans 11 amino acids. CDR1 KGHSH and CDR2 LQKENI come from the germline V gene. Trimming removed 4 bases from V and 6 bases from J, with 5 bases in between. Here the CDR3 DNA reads TGTGCCAGCTCACTCAGGGATACGCAGTATTTT. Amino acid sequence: CASSLRDTQYF.

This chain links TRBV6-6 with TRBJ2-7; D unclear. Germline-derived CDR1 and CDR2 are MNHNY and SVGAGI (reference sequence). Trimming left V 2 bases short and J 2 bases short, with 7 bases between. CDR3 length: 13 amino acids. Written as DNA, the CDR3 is TGTGCCAGCAGTTACGCGGCAACCTACGAGCAGTACTTC. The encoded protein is CASSYAATYEQYF.

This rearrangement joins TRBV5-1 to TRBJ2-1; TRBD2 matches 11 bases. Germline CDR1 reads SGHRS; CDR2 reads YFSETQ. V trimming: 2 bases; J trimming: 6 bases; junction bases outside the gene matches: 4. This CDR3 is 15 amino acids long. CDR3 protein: CASSFLAGGVNEQFF. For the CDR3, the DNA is TGCGCCAGCAGCTTCTTAGCGGGAGGGGTCAATGAGCAGTTCTTC.

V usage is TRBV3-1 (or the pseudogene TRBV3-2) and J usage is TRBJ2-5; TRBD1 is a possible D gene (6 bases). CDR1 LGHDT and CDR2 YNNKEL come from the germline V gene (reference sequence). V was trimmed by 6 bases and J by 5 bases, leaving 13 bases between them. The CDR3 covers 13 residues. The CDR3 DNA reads TGTGCCAGCAGGCCACAGGGTACGGAGACCCAGTACTTC. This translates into CASRPQGTETQYF.

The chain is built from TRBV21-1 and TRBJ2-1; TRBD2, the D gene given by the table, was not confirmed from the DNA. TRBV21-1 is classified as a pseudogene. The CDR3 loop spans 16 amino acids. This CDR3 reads CASSKGVRLRRNEQFF. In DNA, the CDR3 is TGTGCCAGCAGCAAAGGAGTGAGGCTACGACGCAATGAGCAGTTCTTC.

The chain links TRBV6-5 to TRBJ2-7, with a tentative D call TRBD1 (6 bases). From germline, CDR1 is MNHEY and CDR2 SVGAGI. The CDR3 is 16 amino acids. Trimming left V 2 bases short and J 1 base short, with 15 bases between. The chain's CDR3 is CASSYLRQASSYEQYF. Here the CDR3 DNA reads TGTGCCAGCAGTTACCTAAGACAGGCTTCATCCTACGAGCAGTACTTC.

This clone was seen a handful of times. In DNA form, the CDR3 reads TGTGCCAGCAGTTTTTCCTTAGCGGCTACGAACACCGGGGAGCTGTTTTTT. Protein sequence: CASSFSLAATNTGELFF. The chain uses TRBV27 and TRBJ2-2; weak D call: TRBD2 (6 bases). The CDR3 totals 17 residues. CDR1 and CDR2 from the germline V gene are MNHEY and SMNVEV (reference sequence). Trimming removed 3 bases at V and 0 bases at J, with 14 bases between.

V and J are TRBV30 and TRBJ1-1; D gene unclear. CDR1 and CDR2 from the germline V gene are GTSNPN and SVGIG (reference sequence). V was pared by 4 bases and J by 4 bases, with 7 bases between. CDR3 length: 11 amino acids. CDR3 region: CAWTEGTEAFF. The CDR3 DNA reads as TGTGCCTGGACGGAGGGCACTGAAGCTTTCTTT.

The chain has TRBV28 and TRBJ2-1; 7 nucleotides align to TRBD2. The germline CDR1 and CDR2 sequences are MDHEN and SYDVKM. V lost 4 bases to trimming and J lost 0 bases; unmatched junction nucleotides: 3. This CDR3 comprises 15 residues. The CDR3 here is CASSSAGPSYNEQFF. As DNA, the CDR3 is TGTGCCAGCAGTTCAGCGGGACCCTCCTACAATGAGCAGTTCTTC.

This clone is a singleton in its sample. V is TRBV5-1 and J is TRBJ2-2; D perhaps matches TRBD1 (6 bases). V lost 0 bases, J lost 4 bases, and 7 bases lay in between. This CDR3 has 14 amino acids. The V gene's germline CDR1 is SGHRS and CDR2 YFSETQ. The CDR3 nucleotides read TGCGCCAGCAGCTTGGCAGGGGCCACCGGGGAGCTGTTTTTT. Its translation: CASSLAGATGELFF.

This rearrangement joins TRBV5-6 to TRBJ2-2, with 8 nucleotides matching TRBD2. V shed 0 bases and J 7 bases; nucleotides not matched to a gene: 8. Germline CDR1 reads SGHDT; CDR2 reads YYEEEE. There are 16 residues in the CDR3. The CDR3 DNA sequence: TGTGCCAGCAGCTTGGTGCGAGCGGGAGTTGGCGGGGAGCTGTTTTTT. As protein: CASSLVRAGVGGELFF.

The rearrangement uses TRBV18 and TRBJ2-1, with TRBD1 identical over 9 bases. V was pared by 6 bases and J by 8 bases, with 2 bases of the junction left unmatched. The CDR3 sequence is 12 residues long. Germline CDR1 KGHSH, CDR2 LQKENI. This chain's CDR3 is CASSTGGDEQFF. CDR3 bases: TGTGCCAGCTCGACAGGGGGAGATGAGCAGTTCTTC.

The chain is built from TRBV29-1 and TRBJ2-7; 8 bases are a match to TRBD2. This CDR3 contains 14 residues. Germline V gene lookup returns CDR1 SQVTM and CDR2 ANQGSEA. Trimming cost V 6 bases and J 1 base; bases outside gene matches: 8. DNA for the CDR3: TGCAGCGTACCCGCCGAGCGGGGGTCCTACGAGCAGTACTTC. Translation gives CSVPAERGSYEQYF.

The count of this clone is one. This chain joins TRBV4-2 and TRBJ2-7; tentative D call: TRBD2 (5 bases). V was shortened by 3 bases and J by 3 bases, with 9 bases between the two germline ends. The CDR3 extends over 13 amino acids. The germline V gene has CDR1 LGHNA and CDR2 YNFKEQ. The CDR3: CASSHSGSYEQYF. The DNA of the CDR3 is TGTGCCAGCAGCCACAGCGGAAGCTACGAGCAGTACTTC.

For the CDR3, the DNA is TGTGCCAGCAGCGTAGGGGAAAGGACTAACCAAGAGACCCAGTACTTC. It specifies CASSVGERTNQETQYF. The genes are TRBV9 and TRBJ2-5; tentative D call: TRBD2 (6 bases). The V end lost 0 bases, the J end lost 0 bases, and 12 bases lay between the germline ends. From germline, CDR1 is SGDLS and CDR2 YYNGEE. This CDR3 region has 16 residues.

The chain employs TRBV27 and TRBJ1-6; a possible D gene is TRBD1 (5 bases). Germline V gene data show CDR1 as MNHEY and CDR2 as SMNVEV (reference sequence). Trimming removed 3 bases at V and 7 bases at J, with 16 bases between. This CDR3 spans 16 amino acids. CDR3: CASSFRAGGGNSPLHF. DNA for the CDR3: TGTGCCAGCAGTTTCCGAGCGGGGGGTGGGAATTCACCCCTCCACTTT.

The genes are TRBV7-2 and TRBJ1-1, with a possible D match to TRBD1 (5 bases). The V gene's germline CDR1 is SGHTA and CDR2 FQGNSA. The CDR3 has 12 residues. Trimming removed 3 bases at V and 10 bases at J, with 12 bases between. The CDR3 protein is CASSLMTVGAFF. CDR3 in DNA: TGTGCCAGCAGCTTGATGACAGTTGGAGCTTTCTTT.

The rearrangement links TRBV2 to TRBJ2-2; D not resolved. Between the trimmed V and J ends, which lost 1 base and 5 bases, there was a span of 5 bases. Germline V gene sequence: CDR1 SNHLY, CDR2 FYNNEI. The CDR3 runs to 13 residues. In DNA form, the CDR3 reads TGTGCCAGCAGTGAAGTGACTACCGGGGAGCTGTTTTTT. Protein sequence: CASSEVTTGELFF.

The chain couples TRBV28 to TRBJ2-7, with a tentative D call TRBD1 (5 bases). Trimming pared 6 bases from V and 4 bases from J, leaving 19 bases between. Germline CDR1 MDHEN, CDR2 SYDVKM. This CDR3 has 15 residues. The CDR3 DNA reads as TGTGCCAGCAGCCCATCCCGGTTCAGGGATTACGAGCAGTACTTC. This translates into CASSPSRFRDYEQYF.

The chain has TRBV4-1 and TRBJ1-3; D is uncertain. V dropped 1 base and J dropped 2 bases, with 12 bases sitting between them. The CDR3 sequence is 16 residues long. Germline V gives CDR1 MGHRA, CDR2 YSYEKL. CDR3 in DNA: TGCGCCAGCAGCCAAGCCCACACAGTAACTGGAAACACCATATATTTT. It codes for CASSQAHTVTGNTIYF.

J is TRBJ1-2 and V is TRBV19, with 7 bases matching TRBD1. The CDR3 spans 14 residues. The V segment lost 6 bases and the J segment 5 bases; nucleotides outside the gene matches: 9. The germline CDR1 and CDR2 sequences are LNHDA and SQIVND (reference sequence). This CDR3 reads CASSLRTGTYGYTF. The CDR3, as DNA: TGTGCCAGTAGCCTTCGGACAGGCACTTATGGCTACACCTTC.

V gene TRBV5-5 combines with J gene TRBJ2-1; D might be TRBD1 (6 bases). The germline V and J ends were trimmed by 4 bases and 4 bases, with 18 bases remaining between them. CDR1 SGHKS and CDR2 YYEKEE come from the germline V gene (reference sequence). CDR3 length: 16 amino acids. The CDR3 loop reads CASSPRGQKVYNEQFF. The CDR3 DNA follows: TGTGCCAGCAGCCCCCGAGGACAGAAGGTATACAATGAGCAGTTCTTC.